Each of the 27 T cell receptor beta chains below was sequenced from the same sample in a study of cytomegalovirus exposure and HLA in healthy donors. Amplification used 60 Vbeta primers and 13 Jbeta primers. TCRdb keeps only in-frame clones here, not all; method: immunoSEQ multiplex PCR. This sample has tens of thousands of clones; around 85% occur once, and the top ten carry 2.7%. Sequencing input: PBMCs. These receptors were obtained from a man aged 25 to 40 in good health and CMV-seronegative.

In this sample, this clone turned up once. The chain couples TRBV14 to TRBJ1-5; D remains ambiguous. CDR1 is SGHDN and CDR2 is FVKESK in the germline V gene. The CDR3 extends over 13 amino acids. Trimming pared 0 bases from V and 11 bases from J, leaving 11 bases between. Here the CDR3 reads CASSQDWSGAQHF. DNA for the CDR3: TGTGCCAGCAGCCAAGATTGGTCCGGAGCCCAGCATTTT.

The CDR3: CSYPGGALQFF. CDR3 in DNA: TGCAGCTACCCCGGGGGAGCGTTGCAGTTCTTC. This chain links TRBV29-1 with TRBJ2-1; D is possibly TRBD2 (6 bases). Germline assignment: CDR1 SQVTM and CDR2 ANQGSEA. Trimming took off 8 bases at V and 12 bases at J, with 17 bases between the two ends. The CDR3 loop spans 11 amino acids.

This sequence joins TRBV19 and TRBJ1-2; TRBD1 matches at 10 bases. The germline V gene has CDR1 LNHDA and CDR2 SQIVND (reference sequence). With V trimmed by 1 base and J by 4 bases, 3 bases remained unmatched. The CDR3 loop spans 15 amino acids. CDR3 residues: CASSIGQGAGYGYTF. CDR3 bases: TGTGCCAGTAGTATAGGACAGGGGGCCGGCTATGGCTACACCTTC.

The chain joins TRBV10-1 to TRBJ1-3, with D possibly matching TRBD1 (5 bases). V was shortened by 7 bases and J by 0 bases, with 13 bases between the two germline ends. CDR1 and CDR2 from the germline V gene are WNHNN and SYGVQD (reference sequence). This CDR3 is built from 15 residues. The CDR3 here is CASTPDTRSGNTIYF. CDR3 nucleotides: TGCGCCAGCACTCCGGACACCCGCTCTGGAAACACCATATATTTT.

The chain couples TRBV10-3 to TRBJ1-1, with 9 bases fitting TRBD1. Germline CDR1 and CDR2: ENHRY and SYGVKD. This CDR3 region has 15 residues. Germline trimming cut 6 bases from V and 3 bases from J; bases unmatched to any gene: 8. The CDR3 DNA sequence: TGTGCCATCAGCACTCCGGGACAGGGTCACACTGAAGCTTTCTTT. Protein sequence: CAISTPGQGHTEAFF.

The rearrangement joins TRBV27 to TRBJ1-5; D possibly corresponds to TRBD1 (6 bases). The CDR3 contains 17 residues. Germline V lookup: CDR1 MNHEY, CDR2 SMNVEV (reference sequence). V was pared by 2 bases and J by 3 bases, with 17 bases between. The DNA for the CDR3 is TGTGCCAGCAGTTTACGTCCAACGGGGGGCCCCAATCAGCCCCAGCATTTT. Translation: CASSLRPTGGPNQPQHF.

The genes are TRBV7-3 and TRBJ2-7; possibly TRBD2 for D (6 bases). Germline CDR1 SGHTA, CDR2 FQGTGA. There are 14 residues in the CDR3. Between the trimmed V and J ends, which lost 5 bases and 3 bases, there was a span of 14 bases. The CDR3 bases are TGTGCCAGCAGCCCCCAATCGGGGGACTACGAGCAGTACTTC. It yields the protein CASSPQSGDYEQYF.

This sequence joins TRBV9 and TRBJ2-7, with TRBD2 matching over 12 bases. Germline V gene lookup returns CDR1 SGDLS and CDR2 YYNGEE. The CDR3 is 14 residues long. Losses at the gene ends were 3 bases for V and 3 bases for J; bases not matched to a gene: 1. The CDR3: CASSAGLAGYEQYF. CDR3 nucleotide sequence: TGTGCCAGCAGCGCGGGACTAGCGGGCTACGAGCAGTACTTC.

This sequence joins TRBV29-1 and TRBJ1-2; 9 bases are shared with TRBD1. The J segment lost 8 bases and the V segment lost 6 bases, leaving 7 bases of the junction unmatched. The CDR3 loop spans 12 amino acids. Looked up from germline, CDR1 is SQVTM and CDR2 is ANQGSEA. The CDR3 here is CSVHGQGIGYTF. The CDR3 coding sequence is TGCAGCGTACACGGACAGGGGATCGGCTACACCTTC.

The rearrangement joins TRBV5-4 to TRBJ2-7, with D possibly matching TRBD1 (5 bases). Trimming shortened V by 4 bases and J by 3 bases, and 11 bases separated the two germline ends. This CDR3 is 13 amino acids long. Per germline, CDR1 SGHNT and CDR2 YYREEE (reference sequence). CDR3 sequence (DNA): TGTGCCAGCAGCGTTCAGGGTCTCTACGAGCAGTACTTC. It is translated as CASSVQGLYEQYF.

J is TRBJ1-4 and V is TRBV4-1, with 10 bases that match TRBD1. The germline V gene encodes CDR1 MGHRA and CDR2 YSYEKL. Trimming at V came to 0 bases and at J to 14 bases, leaving 12 bases not matched to a gene. There are 16 residues in the CDR3. The CDR3 loop reads CASSQEGTGEGGGLFF. The CDR3 DNA is TGCGCCAGCAGCCAAGAAGGGACAGGGGAAGGTGGTGGGCTGTTTTTT.

The rearrangement links TRBV19 to TRBJ1-5; D remains ambiguous. Germline V CDR1 and CDR2: LNHDA, SQIVND (reference sequence). CDR3 length: 15 amino acids. V was clipped by 3 bases and J by 4 bases, with 13 bases between them. In DNA, the CDR3 is TGTGCCAGTAGTATCCCCGGGTTTCGTAATCAGCCCCAGCATTTT. Translation: CASSIPGFRNQPQHF.

This chain uses TRBV6-1 with TRBJ1-5; TRBD1 might be the D (6 bases). Trimming shortened V by 5 bases and J by 0 bases, and 11 bases separated the two germline ends. The CDR3 has 15 amino acids. Per the germline V gene, CDR1 is MNHNS and CDR2 is SASEGT. The CDR3 loop is CASSHRAYSNQPQHF. The CDR3 DNA is TGTGCCAGCAGTCACAGGGCGTATAGCAATCAGCCCCAGCATTTT.

This clone was detected once. The chain uses TRBV27 and TRBJ1-1, with a tentative D call TRBD1 (6 bases). The germline V gene has CDR1 MNHEY and CDR2 SMNVEV (reference sequence). The length of the CDR3 is 14 residues. V lost 4 bases and J 5 bases, leaving 14 bases between the germline ends. The CDR3, as DNA: TGTGCCAGCAGTTCTGGGGGCGGGGGGACTGAAGCTTTCTTT. Amino acids: CASSSGGGGTEAFF.

The V gene is TRBV7-3, the J gene TRBJ2-3; D possibly corresponds to TRBD1 (6 bases). Deletions cut 4 bases from V and 2 bases from J, with 16 bases between. The CDR3 totals 16 residues. The germline gives CDR1 SGHTA, CDR2 FQGTGA. DNA of the CDR3: TGTGCCAGCAGCTCCTGGGGTGGGGGACACACAGATACGCAGTATTTT. Translating it yields CASSSWGGGHTDTQYF.

The genes are TRBV23-1 and TRBJ1-5, with D unclear. TRBV23-1 is an open reading frame, and its role is uncertain. CDR3 length: 16 residues. Trimming took 6 bases from V and 0 from J, leaving 15 bases between them. This CDR3 reads CASSQVKALSNQPQHF. The CDR3 DNA sequence: TGCGCCAGCAGCCAGGTGAAGGCCCTTAGCAATCAGCCCCAGCATTTT.

DNA of the CDR3: TGTGCCACCAGCAGTGACAGGGTGTACGAGCAGTACTTC. Translation: CATSSDRVYEQYF. The V gene is TRBV15, the J gene TRBJ2-7; 7 bases match TRBD1. Looked up from germline, CDR1 is LNHNV and CDR2 is YYDKDF (reference sequence). This CDR3 spans 13 amino acids. V dropped 3 bases and J dropped 4; count of bases not matched to a gene: 3. Using reference TRBV15 and TRBJ2-7 for the parts outside the CDR3, the full variable domain is DAMVIQNPRYQVTQFGKPVTLSCSQTLNHNVMYWYQQKSSQAPKLLFHYYDKDFNNEADTPDNFQSRRPNTSFCFLDIRSPGLGDTAMYLCATSSDRVYEQYFGPGTRLTVT.

This clone has just a few counts. The rearrangement joins TRBV27 to TRBJ1-6; D might be TRBD1 (6 bases). The length of the CDR3 is 14 residues. The germline CDR1 and CDR2 sequences are MNHEY and SMNVEV (reference sequence). Trimming shortened V by 7 bases and J by 6 bases, and 13 bases separated the two germline ends. CDR3 loop: CASNSRGPNSPLHF. CDR3 bases: TGTGCCAGCAACTCCAGGGGCCCTAATTCACCCCTCCACTTT.

This clone has more than one count but fewer than ten. The chain is built from TRBV6-5 and TRBJ2-5; 7 bases match TRBD2. The assigned J gene may be wrong: the sequence end matches TRBJ2-7 better. This CDR3 spans 15 amino acids. In germline, CDR1 is MNHEY, CDR2 SVGAGI. The CDR3 nucleotides are TGTGCCAGCAGTTACTCCCGGTGGGGGGGACACGAGCAGTACTTC. It yields the protein CASSYSRWGGHEQYF.

The chain combines TRBV6-5 with TRBJ1-3; no definite D call. The germline V gene has CDR1 MNHEY and CDR2 SVGAGI. V lost 0 bases and J 2 bases, leaving 5 bases between the germline ends. This CDR3 has 14 amino acids. The CDR3 DNA reads as TGTGCCAGCAGTTACTCCGGGACTGGAAACACCATATATTTT. This gives the protein CASSYSGTGNTIYF.

As DNA, the CDR3 is TGTGCTAGTGGTTATACCGGGACAGGGACGGACAATGAGCAGTTCTTC. It specifies CASGYTGTGTDNEQFF. The rearrangement joins TRBV12-5 to TRBJ2-1, with 9 bases that match TRBD1. The V and J ends lost 4 bases and 5 bases, in that order; junction bases with no gene match: 9. The CDR3 spans 16 residues. The germline CDR1 and CDR2 sequences are LGHNT and FRNRAP.

V is TRBV5-1 and J is TRBJ1-1; D unclear. With 0 bases removed from V and 2 bases from J, the gap between germline ends came to 8 bases. Germline V CDR1 and CDR2: SGHRS, YFSETQ. The CDR3 contains 14 residues. As DNA, the CDR3 is TGCGCCAGCAGCTTGGGTAGCAGCAACACTGAAGCTTTCTTT. It yields the protein CASSLGSSNTEAFF.

The V call is TRBV30, the J call TRBJ1-6, with 8 bases identical to TRBD1. The CDR3 is 16 amino acids. The junction had 11 bases not matched to a gene; V was cut back by 1 base and J by 9 bases. Germline V gene sequence: CDR1 GTSNPN, CDR2 SVGIG (reference sequence). In DNA form, the CDR3 reads TGTGCCTGGAGTGGGCTAGGACAGGGAGAAAGTTCACCCCTCCACTTT. Translation: CAWSGLGQGESSPLHF.

The chain joins TRBV29-1 to TRBJ1-2, with TRBD1 identical over 10 bases. With V trimmed by 0 bases and J by 6 bases, 10 bases remained unmatched. The CDR3 is 16 amino acids. CDR1 is SQVTM, CDR2 ANQGSEA, per germline. The CDR3 DNA follows: TGCAGCGTTGAAGACCCTTGGGACAGGGGATGCGATGGCTACACCTTC. Amino acids: CSVEDPWDRGCDGYTF.

The chain joins TRBV7-6 to TRBJ1-1, with 7 bases matching TRBD1. The V and J ends lost 5 bases and 0 bases, in that order; junction bases with no gene match: 21. CDR1 is SGHVS and CDR2 is FNYEAQ in the germline V gene. There are 20 residues in the CDR3. Here the CDR3 reads CASSPKQGFPGLTMNTEAFF. CDR3 DNA: TGTGCCAGCAGCCCGAAACAGGGGTTCCCCGGCCTTACCATGAACACTGAAGCTTTCTTT.

The gene calls are TRBV28 and TRBJ2-7, with D uncertain. Trimming cost V 5 bases and J 5 bases, with 7 bases left between them. Per germline, CDR1 MDHEN and CDR2 SYDVKM. This CDR3 is 11 amino acids long. The CDR3 here is CASSLENEQYF. The CDR3 region has the DNA TGTGCCAGCAGTCTGGAGAACGAGCAGTACTTC.

The chain recombines TRBV7-2 with TRBJ1-5, with D unresolved. Per germline, CDR1 SGHTA and CDR2 FQGNSA. This CDR3 has 14 residues. The V gene lost 5 bases and the J gene lost 0 bases, with 8 bases spanning the gap. Written as DNA, the CDR3 is TGTGCCAGCAGCCCACTTTATAGCAATCAGCCCCAGCATTTT. This sequence encodes CASSPLYSNQPQHF.